The 27 T cell receptor beta chains reported below all come from one sample, sequenced in a study of blood T cell repertoires in COVID-19. The data were produced by immunoSEQ multiplex PCR, yet TCRdb's version contains in-frame clones alone and is incomplete. This table has 270,000 or so clones, approximately 91% appearing once. Sequenced material: peripheral blood. All receptors come from a middle-aged woman who had recovered from COVID-19.

The chain combines TRBV7-8 with TRBJ1-6; TRBD1 is a possible D gene (6 bases). Germline V gene lookup returns CDR1 SGHVS and CDR2 FQNEAQ. CDR3 size: 16 residues. V was cut by 1 base and J by 11 bases, with 18 bases left in between. The CDR3 sequence: CASSLETGGSGTPLHF. The CDR3, as DNA: TGTGCCAGCAGCTTAGAGACAGGAGGTTCGGGGACACCCCTCCACTTT. The full variable domain, in which reference TRBV7-8 and TRBJ1-6 provide the parts outside the CDR3, is GAGVSQSPRYKVAKRGQDVALRCDPISGHVSLFWYQQALGQGPEFLTYFQNEAQLDKSGLPSDRFFAERPEGSVSTLKIQRTQQEDSAVYLCASSLETGGSGTPLHFGNGTRLTVT.

The chain combines TRBV29-1 with TRBJ2-3; TRBD2 matches at 9 bases. V lost 7 bases and J lost 5; bases outside the gene matches: 13. CDR3 length equals 15 residues. Germline CDR1 SQVTM, CDR2 ANQGSEA. CDR3 loop: CSADPASGTEDTQYF. CDR3 DNA sequence: TGCAGCGCCGACCCGGCTAGCGGGACGGAAGATACGCAGTATTTT.

The rearrangement uses TRBV10-3 and TRBJ2-7; TRBD2 might be the D (6 bases). In germline, CDR1 is ENHRY, CDR2 SYGVKD. This CDR3 is 12 amino acids long. V was cut by 8 bases and J by 3 bases, with 11 bases left in between. This chain's CDR3 is CAIGFSGYEQYF. The DNA of the CDR3 is TGTGCCATCGGGTTTAGCGGCTACGAGCAGTACTTC.

Of note for this clone: Other DNA sequences within the sample encode an identical CDR3. This chain joins TRBV5-1 and TRBJ2-7; 10 bases are a match to TRBD1. Trimming took 0 bases from V and 6 from J; bases not matched to a gene: 0. CDR1 is SGHRS, CDR2 YFSETQ, per germline. The CDR3 spans 13 residues. DNA for the CDR3: TGCGCCAGCAGCTTGGGGACAGGGGGCGAGCAGTACTTC. Its protein is CASSLGTGGEQYF.

This clone was picked up one time. The V gene is TRBV4-1, the J gene TRBJ2-7, with D perhaps matching TRBD1 (5 bases). The CDR3 consists of 15 residues. V shed 0 bases and J shed 0 bases, with 9 bases lying between them. The germline gives CDR1 MGHRA, CDR2 YSYEKL. CDR3 bases: TGCGCCAGCAGCCAAGAACAGGCCTTCTCCTACGAGCAGTACTTC. Protein product: CASSQEQAFSYEQYF.

The chain employs TRBV2 and TRBJ2-3; D is perhaps TRBD2 (6 bases). CDR1 is SNHLY and CDR2 is FYNNEI in the germline V gene. The length of the CDR3 is 14 residues. Trimming took off 9 bases at V and 3 bases at J, with 16 bases between the two ends. CDR3 sequence: CARFRSGWTDTQYF. CDR3 coding DNA: TGTGCCAGGTTCAGAAGCGGGTGGACAGATACGCAGTATTTT.

The chain links TRBV4-1 to TRBJ2-1, with 11 bases aligning to TRBD2. Trimming cost V 4 bases and J 3 bases; bases outside gene matches: 11. From germline, CDR1 is MGHRA and CDR2 YSYEKL. The CDR3 is 18 residues long. CDR3 region: CASSPGLGLAANYNEQFF. As DNA, the CDR3 is TGCGCCAGCAGCCCAGGGTTGGGACTAGCGGCCAACTACAATGAGCAGTTCTTC.

This clone was detected only once. J is TRBJ2-5 and V is TRBV28, with D possibly TRBD1 on 6 matching bases. Germline CDR1 is MDHEN and CDR2 is SYDVKM. CDR3 length: 15 residues. V was pared by 1 base and J by 4 bases, with 13 bases between. The CDR3 DNA is TGTGCCAGCAGTTTATCAGGGGCAGGGGCAGAGACCCAGTACTTC. Encoded protein: CASSLSGAGAETQYF. The variable domain in full, completed from reference TRBV28 and TRBJ2-5, reads DVKVTQSSRYLVKRTGEKVFLECVQDMDHENMFWYRQDPGLGLRLIYFSYDVKMKEKGDIPEGYSVSREKKERFSLILESASTNQTSMYLCASSLSGAGAETQYFGPGTRLLVL.

The chain couples TRBV2 to TRBJ1-5, with TRBD1 matching over 9 bases. After removal of 10 bases from V and 7 bases from J, the junction contained 8 bases not matched to a gene. The CDR3 runs to 13 residues. Per the germline V gene, CDR1 is SNHLY and CDR2 is FYNNEI. Here the CDR3 reads CATKQGASQPQHF. In DNA, the CDR3 is TGTGCCACGAAACAGGGGGCTTCGCAGCCCCAGCATTTT.

This chain links TRBV4-1 with TRBJ2-3; a weak D match, TRBD2 (5 bases). CDR1 is MGHRA, CDR2 YSYEKL, per germline. The CDR3 totals 16 residues. Between the trimmed V and J ends, which lost 0 bases and 5 bases, there was a span of 15 bases. CDR3 loop: CASSQDVRGPRDTQYF. The CDR3 DNA reads TGCGCCAGCAGCCAAGATGTAAGAGGGCCCAGAGATACGCAGTATTTT.

This chain connects TRBV5-6 to TRBJ2-7; TRBD2 aligns across 11 bases. Germline V CDR1 and CDR2: SGHDT, YYEEEE. The CDR3 spans 15 residues. J gave up 2 bases and V 0 bases, and 1 base lay outside the gene matches. This CDR3 is CASSLVSGRAYEQYF. The DNA for the CDR3 is TGTGCCAGCAGCTTGGTTAGCGGGAGGGCCTACGAGCAGTACTTC.

The chain is built from TRBV5-1 and TRBJ1-5, with 7 bases matching TRBD1. CDR3 length: 15 amino acids. V gave up 4 bases and J gave up 6 bases; unmatched junction bases: 10. CDR1 is SGHRS and CDR2 is YFSETQ in the germline V gene. The chain's CDR3 is CASSVTGEPGQPQHF. In DNA, the CDR3 is TGCGCCAGCAGCGTAACAGGGGAACCAGGTCAGCCCCAGCATTTT. Combining the CDR3 with reference TRBV5-1 and TRBJ1-5 gives the whole variable domain KAGVTQTPRYLIKTRGQQVTLSCSPISGHRSVSWYQQTPGQGLQFLFEYFSETQRNKGNFPGRFSGRQFSNSRSEMNVSTLELGDSALYLCASSVTGEPGQPQHFGDGTRLSIL.

The chain couples TRBV21-1 to TRBJ2-2; TRBD1, the table's D call, was not compared with the DNA. TRBV21-1 is noted as a pseudogene. CDR3 size: 16 residues. The DNA for the CDR3 is TGTGCCAGCAGCAAAGTTCAGGGTTCCAACACCGGGGAGCTGTTTTTT. Translated, it gives CASSKVQGSNTGELFF.

The chain carries TRBV12-3 or TRBV12-4 and TRBJ2-1; D not resolved. This CDR3 is built from 12 residues. Between the trimmed V and J ends, which lost 1 base and 10 bases, there was a span of 8 bases. CDR3 nucleotides: TGTGCCAGCAGTTTAGGGTCGGTAGAGCAGTTCTTC. It yields the protein CASSLGSVEQFF.

The genes are TRBV7-8 and TRBJ2-5; TRBD2 is a possible D gene (5 bases). Germline CDR1 SGHVS, CDR2 FQNEAQ. Trimming stripped 2 bases from V and 2 bases from J, with 15 bases between. The CDR3 sequence is 16 residues long. In nucleotides, the CDR3 is TGTGCCAGCAGCTTATCCTGGAGGAATGCTCAAGAGACCCAGTACTTC. Its protein product is CASSLSWRNAQETQYF.

CDR3 in amino acids: CASSHDGTGHEKLFF. The CDR3 region has the DNA TGTGCCAGCAGCCACGACGGGACAGGGCACGAAAAACTGTTTTTT. This chain uses TRBV5-8 with TRBJ1-4; 9 nucleotides align to TRBD1. The CDR3 sequence is 15 residues long. Germline loops: CDR1 SGHTS, CDR2 YDEGEE. Trimming removed 4 bases from V and 8 bases from J; junction bases left unmatched: 9.

This clone has a single count. CDR3 nucleotide sequence: TGCAGCGTTGTGGGGCCCGAGACTAGCGGGAGAACCCTTGAGGGGAATGAGCAGTTCTTC. Protein sequence: CSVVGPETSGRTLEGNEQFF. The V call is TRBV29-1, the J call TRBJ2-1; 12 bases map to TRBD2. The CDR3 is 20 residues long. Looked up from germline, CDR1 is SQVTM and CDR2 is ANQGSEA. V lost 4 bases and J lost 7; bases outside the gene matches: 23.

DNA for the CDR3: TGTGCCAGCTCCCCGGGGAGCTCACCCCTCCACTTT. This gives the protein CASSPGSSPLHF. This chain uses TRBV18 with TRBJ1-6; D is unresolved. The V gene lost 6 bases and the J gene lost 10 bases, with 10 bases spanning the gap. The CDR3 loop spans 12 amino acids. CDR1 and CDR2 from the germline V gene are KGHSH and LQKENI.

V is TRBV27 and J is TRBJ2-7; 9 positions agree with TRBD2. The CDR3 is made up of 12 amino acids. Germline lookup yields CDR1 MNHEY and CDR2 SMNVEV (reference sequence). J lost 5 bases, V lost 9 bases, and 5 bases had no gene match. The DNA for the CDR3 is TGTGCCAGTAGCGGGAGTCCTGACGAGCAGTACTTC. This encodes CASSGSPDEQYF.

The chain uses TRBV18 and TRBJ2-5; 14 positions match TRBD2. The germline V gene encodes CDR1 KGHSH and CDR2 LQKENI. The CDR3 spans 15 residues. V gave up 3 bases and J gave up 5 bases; unmatched junction bases: 2. This CDR3 is CASSPTSGREETQYF. DNA of the CDR3: TGTGCCAGCTCACCGACTAGCGGGAGGGAGGAGACCCAGTACTTC. Full variable domain (missing parts from reference TRBV18 and TRBJ2-5): NAGVMQNPRHLVRRRGQEARLRCSPMKGHSHVYWYRQLPEEGLKFMVYLQKENIIDESGMPKERFSAEFPKEGPSILRIQQVVRGDSAAYFCASSPTSGREETQYFGPGTRLLVL.

The V gene is TRBV14, the J gene TRBJ2-2, with 7 nucleotides matching TRBD1. The CDR3 is made up of 15 amino acids. Trimming at V came to 6 bases and at J to 2 bases, leaving 6 bases not matched to a gene. Germline CDR1 and CDR2: SGHDN and FVKESK. The CDR3 nucleotides read TGTGCCAGCAGGGGCCAAGGGGGCAACACCGGGGAGCTGTTTTTT. This sequence encodes CASRGQGGNTGELFF.

The chain carries TRBV9 and TRBJ2-1; 8 nucleotides agree with TRBD2. This CDR3 has 17 residues. Germline-derived CDR1 and CDR2 are SGDLS and YYNGEE. V dropped 3 bases and J dropped 0; count of bases not matched to a gene: 8. CDR3 bases: TGTGCCAGCAGCGCCCTTCCGGGACTAGGCTCCTACAATGAGCAGTTCTTC. Amino acids: CASSALPGLGSYNEQFF.

The chain recombines TRBV5-5 with TRBJ2-7; 12 positions agree with TRBD2. The V segment lost 4 bases and the J segment 4 bases; nucleotides outside the gene matches: 6. The germline gives CDR1 SGHKS, CDR2 YYEKEE (reference sequence). The CDR3 totals 15 residues. The CDR3 nucleotides read TGTGCCAGCAGCCAAGGACTAGCGGGGCTGTACGAGCAGTACTTC. It yields the protein CASSQGLAGLYEQYF.

The CDR3 DNA is TGTGCCAGCAGTTCCCTGAAAGCGGGAGGGACCACAACCTACGAGCAGTACTTC. This sequence encodes CASSSLKAGGTTTYEQYF. This chain links TRBV6-2 or TRBV6-3 with TRBJ2-7, with TRBD2 matching 10 bases. The J segment lost 2 bases and the V segment lost 4 bases, leaving 14 bases of the junction unmatched. Germline loops: CDR1 MNHEY, CDR2 SVGEGT. The CDR3 extends over 18 amino acids.

The chain links TRBV19 to TRBJ1-1; possibly TRBD1 for D (5 bases). Per the germline V gene, CDR1 is LNHDA and CDR2 is SQIVND (reference sequence). Trimming shortened V by 3 bases and J by 5 bases, and 10 bases separated the two germline ends. This CDR3 has 13 amino acids. CDR3 in amino acids: CASSMNSGTEAFF. For the CDR3, the DNA is TGTGCCAGTAGTATGAATTCAGGGACTGAAGCTTTCTTT.

V usage is TRBV19 and J usage is TRBJ1-5; D is unclear. CDR3 length: 14 amino acids. V was clipped by 2 bases and J by 6 bases, with 11 bases between them. Per germline, CDR1 LNHDA and CDR2 SQIVND (reference sequence). The CDR3 spells CASSISGGLQPQHF. DNA for the CDR3: TGTGCCAGTAGTATATCGGGAGGGCTTCAGCCCCAGCATTTT.

This chain joins TRBV4-1 and TRBJ2-7; TRBD2 matches 7 bases. Germline V gene sequence: CDR1 MGHRA, CDR2 YSYEKL. With 2 bases clipped from V and 4 bases from J, the junction kept 5 bases outside the gene matches. The CDR3 loop spans 14 amino acids. The CDR3 sequence: CASSQPGLLYEQYF. The CDR3 DNA is TGCGCCAGCAGCCAACCGGGACTACTATACGAGCAGTACTTC.